This TCR beta chain is drawn from a study of blood T cell repertoires in COVID-19. Looking at the study overall: The United States, Italy and Spain were the sources of the acute and convalescent COVID-19 samples. T cells, B-cell-depleted T cells, or PBMCs provided the cDNA or gDNA that served as material.

All enrollees were roughly 18 to 100 years old and from approximately 24 US areas. Assay used: immunoSEQ multiplex PCR; TCRdb lists only in-frame clones, some missing. The data show over 350,000 clones, with approximately 90% seen just once and roughly 9.4% held by the top ten. The sample taken for sequencing was PBMCs or T cells enriched from blood (not recorded which). This receptor was taken from a woman between 50 and 59 years old who had recovered from COVID-19.

The CDR3 DNA reads TGTGCCAGCAGTTGGACAGGGAGTATGACTGAAGCTTTCTTT. Translating gives CASSWTGSMTEAFF. The chain uses TRBV6-5 and TRBJ1-1; 8 bases agree with TRBD1. Germline loops: CDR1 MNHEY, CDR2 SVGAGI. V lost 4 bases and J lost 5; bases outside the gene matches: 6. The CDR3 is made up of 14 amino acids.